Following are 6 T cell receptor beta chains from one sample sequenced in a study of control samples from healthy donors and cancer patients. Sequencing was performed with immunoSEQ multiplex PCR; in TCRdb, only in-frame clones are kept and a portion is missing. This table holds about 150,000 clones, 80% to 95% found once. The specimen was blood. All receptors come from a young man in good health.

The chain recombines TRBV2 with TRBJ1-2; 8 bases map to TRBD1. In germline, CDR1 is SNHLY, CDR2 FYNNEI. V shed 6 bases, J shed 2 bases, and the junction held 8 bases outside the gene matches. The CDR3 length is 15 residues. CDR3 region: CASSHGTGGNYGYTF. The CDR3 DNA reads TGTGCCAGCAGCCACGGGACAGGTGGAAACTATGGCTACACCTTC.

This chain links TRBV5-6 with TRBJ1-6; D may be TRBD1 (6 bases). Germline V gene sequence: CDR1 SGHDT, CDR2 YYEEEE. The V end was cut by 0 bases, the J end by 1 base, with 11 bases between. CDR3 length: 17 residues. The CDR3 coding sequence is TGTGCCAGCAGCTTGGTAGGACAGAGTTCCTATAATTCACCCCTCCACTTT. Translated: CASSLVGQSSYNSPLHF.

V is TRBV7-9 and J is TRBJ2-2; D might be TRBD1 or TRBD2, each matching 5 bases. The length of the CDR3 is 13 residues. Trimming removed 5 bases at V and 3 bases at J, with 7 bases between. Germline V gene lookup returns CDR1 SEHNR and CDR2 FQNEAQ (reference sequence). The CDR3 reads CASSRGDTGELFF. The CDR3 DNA is TGTGCCAGCAGCCGAGGGGACACCGGGGAGCTGTTTTTT. Variable domain in full (rest from reference TRBV7-9 and TRBJ2-2): DTGVSQNPRHKITKRGQNVTFRCDPISEHNRLYWYRQTLGQGPEFLTYFQNEAQLEKSRLLSDRFSAERPKGSFSTLEIQRTEQGDSAMYLCASSRGDTGELFFGEGSRLTVL.

The V and J genes are TRBV6-2 or TRBV6-3 and TRBJ2-3; TRBD1 agrees at 7 bases. Trimming at V came to 5 bases and at J to 9 bases, leaving 11 bases not matched to a gene. CDR1 MNHEY and CDR2 SVGEGT come from the germline V gene. The CDR3 has 14 amino acids. CDR3 amino acids: CASSHILDRDTQYF. The DNA of the CDR3 is TGTGCCAGCAGTCACATCCTCGACAGGGACACGCAGTATTTT.

The gene calls are TRBV5-1 and TRBJ1-3; D remains ambiguous. The V end was cut by 1 base, the J end by 4 bases, with 18 bases between. The germline V gene has CDR1 SGHRS and CDR2 YFSETQ. The CDR3 contains 17 residues. The CDR3: CASSLFELVTTGNTIYF. CDR3 sequence (DNA): TGCGCCAGCAGCTTGTTTGAGTTGGTCACAACGGGAAACACCATATATTTT.

J is TRBJ1-6 and V is TRBV10-3; no clear D gene. Germline loops: CDR1 ENHRY, CDR2 SYGVKD. This CDR3 is built from 20 residues. Trimming took off 0 bases at V and 2 bases at J, with 20 bases between the two ends. The CDR3 DNA is TGTGCCATCAGTGAGTCGAGAAGGGCGGCACATCTCGCCTATAATTCACCCCTCCACTTT. Translating gives CAISESRRAAHLAYNSPLHF.